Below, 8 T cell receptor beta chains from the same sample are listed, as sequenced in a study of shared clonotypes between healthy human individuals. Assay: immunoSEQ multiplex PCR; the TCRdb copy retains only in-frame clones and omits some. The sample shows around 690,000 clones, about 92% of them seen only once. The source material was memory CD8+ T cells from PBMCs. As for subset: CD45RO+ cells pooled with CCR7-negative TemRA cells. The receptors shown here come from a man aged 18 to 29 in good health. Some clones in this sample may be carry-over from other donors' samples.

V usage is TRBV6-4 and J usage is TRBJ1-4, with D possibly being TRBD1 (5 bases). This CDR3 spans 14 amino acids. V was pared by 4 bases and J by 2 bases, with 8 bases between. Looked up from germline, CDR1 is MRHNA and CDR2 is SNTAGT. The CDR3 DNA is TGTGCCAGCAGTGTCGGGGGGACTAATGAAAAACTGTTTTTT. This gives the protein CASSVGGTNEKLFF.

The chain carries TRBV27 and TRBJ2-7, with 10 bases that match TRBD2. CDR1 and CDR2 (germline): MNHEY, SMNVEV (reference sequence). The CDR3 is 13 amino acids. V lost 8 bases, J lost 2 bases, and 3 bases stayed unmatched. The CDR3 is CASQAGGPYEQYF. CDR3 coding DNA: TGTGCCAGCCAAGCGGGAGGGCCCTACGAGCAGTACTTC.

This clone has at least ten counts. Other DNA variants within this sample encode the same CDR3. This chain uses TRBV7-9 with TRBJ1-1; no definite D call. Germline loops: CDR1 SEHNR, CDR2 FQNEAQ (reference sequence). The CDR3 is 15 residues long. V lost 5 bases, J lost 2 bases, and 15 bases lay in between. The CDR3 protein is CASSLGWAGNTEAFF. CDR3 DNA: TGTGCCAGCAGCCTAGGGTGGGCGGGAAACACTGAAGCTTTCTTT.

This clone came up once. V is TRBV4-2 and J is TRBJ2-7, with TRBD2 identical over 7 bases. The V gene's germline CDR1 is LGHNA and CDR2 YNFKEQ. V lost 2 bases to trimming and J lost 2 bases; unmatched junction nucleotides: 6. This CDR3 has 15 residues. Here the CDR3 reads CASSQNRDYTYEQYF. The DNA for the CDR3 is TGTGCCAGCAGCCAAAACCGGGACTACACCTACGAGCAGTACTTC.

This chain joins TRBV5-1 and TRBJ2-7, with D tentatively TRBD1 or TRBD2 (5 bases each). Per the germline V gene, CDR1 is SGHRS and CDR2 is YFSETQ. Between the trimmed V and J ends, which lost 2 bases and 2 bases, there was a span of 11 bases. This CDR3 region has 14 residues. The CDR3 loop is CASSFRGATYEQYF. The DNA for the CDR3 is TGCGCCAGCAGCTTTAGAGGGGCCACCTACGAGCAGTACTTC.

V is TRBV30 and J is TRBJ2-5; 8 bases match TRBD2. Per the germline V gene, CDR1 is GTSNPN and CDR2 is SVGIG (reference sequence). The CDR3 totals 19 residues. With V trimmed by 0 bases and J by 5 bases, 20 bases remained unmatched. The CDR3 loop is CAWSVRPESGRRGMETQYF. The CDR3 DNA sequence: TGTGCCTGGAGTGTACGCCCCGAGAGCGGGAGAAGGGGAATGGAGACCCAGTACTTC.

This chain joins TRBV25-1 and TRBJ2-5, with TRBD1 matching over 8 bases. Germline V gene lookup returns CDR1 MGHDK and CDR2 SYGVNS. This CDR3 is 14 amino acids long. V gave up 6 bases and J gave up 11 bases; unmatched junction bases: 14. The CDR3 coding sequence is TGTGCCAGCAGGACGACAGGGGTTGGGGTGGAGCAGTACTTC. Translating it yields CASRTTGVGVEQYF. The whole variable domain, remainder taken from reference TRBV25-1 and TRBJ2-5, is EADIYQTPRYLVIGTGKKITLECSQTMGHDKMYWYQQDPGMELHLIHYSYGVNSTEKGDLSSESTVSRIRTEHFPLTLESARPSHTSQYLCASRTTGVGVEQYFGPGTRLLVL.

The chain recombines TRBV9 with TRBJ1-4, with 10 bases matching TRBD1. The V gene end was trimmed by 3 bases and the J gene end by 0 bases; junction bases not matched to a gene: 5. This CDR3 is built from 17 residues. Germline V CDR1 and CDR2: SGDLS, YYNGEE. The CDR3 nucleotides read TGTGCCAGCAGCGCAGGACAGGGGGGTACAACTAATGAAAAACTGTTTTTT. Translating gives CASSAGQGGTTNEKLFF.